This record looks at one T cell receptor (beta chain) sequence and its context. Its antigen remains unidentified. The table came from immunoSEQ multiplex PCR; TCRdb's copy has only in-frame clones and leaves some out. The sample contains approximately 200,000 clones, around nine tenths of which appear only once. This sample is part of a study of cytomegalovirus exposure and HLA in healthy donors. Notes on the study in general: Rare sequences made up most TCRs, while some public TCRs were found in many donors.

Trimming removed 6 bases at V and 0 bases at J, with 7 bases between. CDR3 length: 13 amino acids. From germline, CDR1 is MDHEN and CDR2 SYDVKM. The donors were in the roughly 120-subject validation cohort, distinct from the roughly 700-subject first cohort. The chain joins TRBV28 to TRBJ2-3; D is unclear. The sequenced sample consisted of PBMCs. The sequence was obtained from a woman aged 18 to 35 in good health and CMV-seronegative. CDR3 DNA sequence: TGTGCCAGCAGACTTGCTAGCACAGATACGCAGTATTTT. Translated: CASRLASTDTQYF.